The 9 T cell receptor beta chains below come from one sample, sequenced in a study of cytotoxic CD8 clonotypes in ibrutinib-treated CLL. Measured with immunoSEQ multiplex PCR; TCRdb has only the in-frame clones, and not every one. The top ten clones hold 5.9% of a sample with around 200,000 clones, approximately 70% of them seen once. The sequenced sample was PBMCs, obtained after 12 months of ibrutinib treatment. Source of these receptors: a human donor with chronic lymphocytic leukemia.

V gene TRBV11-2 combines with J gene TRBJ2-1, with 8 positions matching TRBD1. Trimming removed 4 bases from V and 7 bases from J; junction bases left unmatched: 12. Looked up from germline, CDR1 is SGHAT and CDR2 is FQNNGV. CDR3 length: 16 residues. CDR3 sequence: CASSSTGGMGENEQFF. In DNA, the CDR3 is TGTGCCAGCAGCTCCACAGGGGGAATGGGGGAGAATGAGCAGTTCTTC. Combining the CDR3 with reference TRBV11-2 and TRBJ2-1 gives the whole variable domain EAGVAQSPRYKIIEKRQSVAFWCNPISGHATLYWYQQILGQGPKLLIQFQNNGVVDDSQLPKDRFSAERLKGVDSTLKIQPAKLEDSAVYLCASSSTGGMGENEQFFGPGTRLTVL.

This clone was detected only a few times. The chain joins TRBV18 to TRBJ1-2; 8 bases map to TRBD1. The J segment lost 8 bases and the V segment lost 3 bases, leaving 17 bases of the junction unmatched. The V gene's germline CDR1 is KGHSH and CDR2 LQKENI. The CDR3 consists of 17 residues. The CDR3 is CASSPLPSGTGPGGYTF. In nucleotides, the CDR3 is TGTGCCAGCTCACCTCTCCCGTCCGGGACAGGACCTGGAGGCTACACCTTC.

The table lists this clone with a few counts. V usage is TRBV5-6 and J usage is TRBJ1-5; D perhaps matches TRBD1 (5 bases). V lost 4 bases and J 11 bases, leaving 19 bases between the germline ends. Germline V gives CDR1 SGHDT, CDR2 YYEEEE. The CDR3 runs to 14 residues. CDR3 DNA: TGTGCCAGCAGCCAGATAGATGGTACAGGAACCCAGCATTTT. Translated: CASSQIDGTGTQHF. The whole variable domain, remainder taken from reference TRBV5-6 and TRBJ1-5, is DAGVTQSPTHLIKTRGQQVTLRCSPKSGHDTVSWYQQALGQGPQFIFQYYEEEERQRGNFPDRFSGHQFPNYSSELNVNALLLGDSALYLCASSQIDGTGTQHFGDGTRLSIL.

The chain couples TRBV30 to TRBJ1-2, with D unresolved. The CDR3 extends over 13 amino acids. Trimming removed 2 bases at V and 6 bases at J, with 13 bases between. CDR1 and CDR2 (germline): GTSNPN, SVGIG (reference sequence). CDR3 sequence: CAWSPLLWNGYTF. In nucleotides, the CDR3 is TGTGCCTGGAGTCCCCTCCTGTGGAATGGCTACACCTTC.

The chain uses TRBV11-3 and TRBJ2-7; 7 bases match TRBD1. The CDR3 runs 15 residues. Germline V gene sequence: CDR1 SGHNT, CDR2 YENEEA. After removal of 5 bases from V and 1 base from J, the junction contained 8 bases not matched to a gene. The CDR3 DNA follows: TGTGCCAGCAGCCCTCGGGACAGCGGATCCTACGAGCAGTACTTC. This encodes CASSPRDSGSYEQYF.

This sequence joins TRBV28 and TRBJ2-7; 7 bases line up with TRBD2. Germline V gene lookup returns CDR1 MDHEN and CDR2 SYDVKM. The CDR3 runs 12 residues. Trimming took 5 bases from V and 7 from J; bases not matched to a gene: 5. CDR3 DNA: TGTGCCAGCAGTCCCTTGCGGGAGGAGCAGTACTTC. The encoded protein is CASSPLREEQYF.

This clone was seen a few times. The J gene is TRBJ2-7, the V gene TRBV2; TRBD2 matches at 8 bases. This CDR3 contains 15 residues. V shed 6 bases, J shed 1 base, and the junction held 8 bases outside the gene matches. The germline CDR1 and CDR2 sequences are SNHLY and FYNNEI. CDR3 in amino acids: CASRPRGGGSYEQYF. The CDR3 DNA reads TGTGCCAGCAGGCCTCGGGGGGGTGGTTCCTACGAGCAGTACTTC.

This clone was counted a few times. The chain is built from TRBV19 and TRBJ2-5, with a weak D call TRBD1 (5 bases). Deletions cut 2 bases from V and 0 bases from J, with 7 bases between. This CDR3 region has 14 residues. The V gene's germline CDR1 is LNHDA and CDR2 SQIVND (reference sequence). The CDR3 here is CASSINRYQETQYF. CDR3 coding DNA: TGTGCCAGTAGTATAAACAGGTACCAAGAGACCCAGTACTTC.

This chain joins TRBV2 and TRBJ1-4; 10 positions match TRBD1. Trimming removed 5 bases from V and 6 bases from J; junction bases left unmatched: 6. The CDR3 runs 15 residues. Germline-derived CDR1 and CDR2 are SNHLY and FYNNEI. The CDR3 sequence is CASSPDRGLDEKLFF. CDR3 nucleotide sequence: TGTGCCAGCAGTCCGGACAGGGGGTTGGATGAAAAACTGTTTTTT.